A single sample is the source of the 28 T cell receptor beta chains below, sequenced in a study of cytomegalovirus exposure and HLA in healthy donors. Both 60 Vbeta primers and 13 Jbeta primers went into the PCR. Sequencing used immunoSEQ multiplex PCR; TCRdb keeps in-frame clones, though not all of them. The sample lists 95,000 to 130,000 clones, about 76% occurring once. The sequenced material came from PBMCs. The receptors here all came from a young woman in good health and CMV-seronegative.

The gene calls are TRBV28 and TRBJ1-5; maybe TRBD1 (6 bases). Germline CDR1 MDHEN, CDR2 SYDVKM. With 5 bases removed from V and 4 bases from J, the gap between germline ends came to 15 bases. CDR3 size: 15 residues. As DNA, the CDR3 is TGTGCCAGCAGTCCCCTCGACAGGTCGAATCAGCCCCAGCATTTT. Translating it yields CASSPLDRSNQPQHF.

In the case of this clone: Mismatch with germline at one junction end may stem from a read error. CDR3: CSSTFISGTGVYGYTF. The CDR3 DNA is TGTTCCAGCACCTTTATATCCGGGACAGGGGTTTATGGCTACACCTTC. This chain joins TRBV7-9 and TRBJ1-2, with TRBD1 matching over 10 bases. Germline CDR1 SEHNR, CDR2 FQNEAQ (reference sequence). The CDR3 has 16 residues.

The genes are TRBV28 and TRBJ2-6, with TRBD2 as a possible D gene (6 bases). The germline CDR1 and CDR2 sequences are MDHEN and SYDVKM. This CDR3 comprises 13 residues. Trimming removed 4 bases at V and 12 bases at J, with 13 bases between. Written as DNA, the CDR3 is TGTGCCAGCAGTTGGGGACTCACCCCCGTCCTGACTTTC. It codes for CASSWGLTPVLTF.

The chain combines TRBV4-2 with TRBJ2-7; a possible D gene is TRBD2 (5 bases). This CDR3 has 12 residues. Germline CDR1 LGHNA, CDR2 YNFKEQ. Trimming took 8 bases from V and 6 from J, leaving 14 bases between them. CDR3 in DNA: TGTGCCAGCGCCCCCGACGAGGGCGAGCAGTACTTC. Encoded protein: CASAPDEGEQYF.

The chain combines TRBV9 with TRBJ2-1; 13 positions agree with TRBD2. The germline V gene has CDR1 SGDLS and CDR2 YYNGEE. Losses at the gene ends were 1 base for V and 0 bases for J; bases not matched to a gene: 7. This CDR3 contains 19 residues. CDR3 in amino acids: CASSVREGLAGSSYNEQFF. The CDR3 region has the DNA TGTGCCAGCAGCGTAAGGGAGGGACTAGCGGGAAGCTCCTACAATGAGCAGTTCTTC.

V usage is TRBV29-1 and J usage is TRBJ2-5, with a tentative D call TRBD2 (7 bases). Germline CDR1 and CDR2: SQVTM and ANQGSEA. Trimming stripped 3 bases from V and 4 bases from J, with 15 bases between. There are 14 residues in the CDR3. CDR3 protein: CSVDSRGGRETQYF. The CDR3 bases are TGCAGCGTTGATTCCAGGGGAGGGAGAGAGACCCAGTACTTC.

The chain combines TRBV5-1 with TRBJ1-1; D uncertain. CDR1 is SGHRS, CDR2 YFSETQ, per germline. The CDR3 totals 15 residues. Trimming took off 0 bases at V and 4 bases at J, with 13 bases between the two ends. CDR3 DNA: TGCGCCAGCAGCTTGGCCTCGGGGTCTGGCACTGAAGCTTTCTTT. It translates to CASSLASGSGTEAFF.

This clone occurred once. This chain uses TRBV10-1 with TRBJ2-7; maybe TRBD1 (5 bases). Germline V gene sequence: CDR1 WNHNN, CDR2 SYGVQD (reference sequence). This CDR3 is 12 amino acids long. The ends were cut back, 5 bases at V and 2 bases at J, with 7 bases in the middle. The CDR3 is CASSLGAYEQYF. The DNA of the CDR3 is TGCGCCAGCAGTTTAGGGGCCTACGAGCAGTACTTC.

The chain employs TRBV6-5 and TRBJ1-1; D gene ambiguous. Germline CDR1 reads MNHEY; CDR2 reads SVGAGI. The CDR3 totals 15 residues. Trimming shortened V by 6 bases and J by 5 bases, and 19 bases separated the two germline ends. The CDR3 DNA follows: TGTGCCAGCAGAAAACTGCAGTCTCGAGGGACTGAAGCTTTCTTT. Translation gives CASRKLQSRGTEAFF.

V usage is TRBV2 and J usage is TRBJ1-2, with 9 nucleotides matching TRBD1. Germline CDR1 SNHLY, CDR2 FYNNEI. J was trimmed by 4 bases and V by 6 bases; bases with no gene match: 3. This CDR3 comprises 13 residues. This CDR3 reads CASSQTGGYGYTF. The CDR3 DNA is TGTGCCAGCAGCCAGACAGGGGGCTATGGCTACACCTTC.

The chain has TRBV11-2 and TRBJ2-5, with TRBD1 matching 8 bases. The CDR3 is made up of 16 amino acids. Germline CDR1 reads SGHAT; CDR2 reads FQNNGV. V lost 4 bases and J lost 2; bases outside the gene matches: 9. The CDR3 protein is CASSSDRGPIQETQYF. CDR3 nucleotides: TGTGCCAGCAGCTCCGACAGGGGTCCAATTCAAGAGACCCAGTACTTC.

The gene calls are TRBV30 and TRBJ1-1; tentatively, D is TRBD1 (5 bases). The CDR3 sequence is 11 residues long. Germline V lookup: CDR1 GTSNPN, CDR2 SVGIG (reference sequence). Deletions cut 7 bases from V and 8 bases from J, with 14 bases between. CDR3 sequence (DNA): TGTGCCTTACAGCGGGGGGAAGAAGCTTTCTTT. The encoded protein is CALQRGEEAFF.

This chain connects TRBV2 to TRBJ1-1, with D tentatively TRBD1 (5 bases). Trimming removed 7 bases at V and 5 bases at J, with 17 bases between. Germline CDR1 and CDR2: SNHLY and FYNNEI. CDR3 length equals 14 residues. This chain's CDR3 is CASTTQGAGTEAFF. In DNA, the CDR3 is TGTGCCAGCACGACCCAAGGGGCTGGAACTGAAGCTTTCTTT.

The rearrangement joins TRBV14 to TRBJ2-5; 7 nucleotides match TRBD2. The CDR3 covers 15 residues. The germline V gene has CDR1 SGHDN and CDR2 FVKESK. J was trimmed by 7 bases and V by 0 bases; bases with no gene match: 8. The CDR3 bases are TGTGCCAGCAGCCAAGATCGCTCCTGGGGGGGGACCCAGTACTTC. Amino acids: CASSQDRSWGGTQYF. The full variable domain, rest sourced from reference TRBV14 and TRBJ2-5, is EAGVTQFPSHSVIEKGQTVTLRCDPISGHDNLYWYRRVMGKEIKFLLHFVKESKQDESGMPNNRFLAERTGGTYSTLKVQPAELEDSGVYFCASSQDRSWGGTQYFGPGTRLLVL.

The chain's CDR3 is CATPRRAGELFF. CDR3 DNA: TGTGCCACCCCCAGGAGGGCCGGGGAGCTGTTTTTT. The chain combines TRBV7-9 with TRBJ2-2; TRBD2 is a possible D gene (6 bases). This CDR3 contains 12 residues. Trimming left V 10 bases short and J 6 bases short, with 12 bases between. Germline V gene lookup returns CDR1 SEHNR and CDR2 FQNEAQ (reference sequence).

This chain links TRBV7-2 with TRBJ2-3, with 9 bases that match TRBD2. CDR1 and CDR2 from the germline V gene are SGHTA and FQGNSA. V lost 1 base and J lost 4; bases outside the gene matches: 6. The CDR3 runs to 16 residues. The CDR3 region is CASSLVGTSSADTQYF. The CDR3 DNA sequence: TGTGCCAGCAGCTTAGTTGGGACTAGCTCCGCAGATACGCAGTATTTT.

CDR3 nucleotides: TGTGCCAGCAGTGAAGTCGGGGGCACAGATACGCAGTATTTT. This translates into CASSEVGGTDTQYF. The chain combines TRBV2 with TRBJ2-3; perhaps TRBD2 as D (5 bases). The CDR3 covers 14 residues. Looked up from germline, CDR1 is SNHLY and CDR2 is FYNNEI. Trimming took off 1 base at V and 1 base at J, with 6 bases between the two ends. Complete variable domain (other parts from reference TRBV2 and TRBJ2-3): EPEVTQTPSHQVTQMGQEVILRCVPISNHLYFYWYRQILGQKVEFLVSFYNNEISEKSEIFDDQFSVERPDGSNFTLKIRSTKLEDSAMYFCASSEVGGTDTQYFGPGTRLTVL.

The chain links TRBV9 to TRBJ2-7; 8 bases map to TRBD2. The J segment lost 10 bases and the V segment lost 0 bases, leaving 9 bases of the junction unmatched. Germline V gene sequence: CDR1 SGDLS, CDR2 YYNGEE. The CDR3 sequence is 14 residues long. CDR3: CASSVGGSGALQYF. CDR3 nucleotides: TGTGCCAGCAGCGTAGGAGGTAGCGGGGCCTTACAGTACTTC.

This chain's CDR3 is CASMDSLAKNIQYF. CDR3 bases: TGTGCCAGCATGGACAGTTTAGCCAAAAACATTCAGTACTTC. V is TRBV7-9 and J is TRBJ2-4; a possible D gene is TRBD1 (6 bases). The ends were cut back, 7 bases at V and 0 bases at J, with 10 bases in the middle. This CDR3 is 14 amino acids long. Germline V lookup: CDR1 SEHNR, CDR2 FQNEAQ (reference sequence).

This clone occurred a few times. CDR3 sequence reads: CASSSGLAGHGQYF. The CDR3, as DNA: TGTGCCAGCAGTTCGGGACTAGCGGGACATGGCCAGTACTTC. The genes are TRBV27 and TRBJ2-5; 13 bases agree with TRBD2. J was trimmed by 10 bases and V by 4 bases; bases with no gene match: 6. This CDR3 region has 14 residues. Germline V gene lookup returns CDR1 MNHEY and CDR2 SMNVEV (reference sequence).

This sequence joins TRBV27 and TRBJ2-2; 7 bases are a match to TRBD1. The CDR3 has 15 amino acids. Germline V gene data show CDR1 as MNHEY and CDR2 as SMNVEV (reference sequence). Trimming cost V 2 bases and J 3 bases; bases outside gene matches: 3. The CDR3 sequence is CASSLRGRDTGELFF. The CDR3 bases are TGTGCCAGCAGTTTAAGGGGGCGCGACACCGGGGAGCTGTTTTTT.

The chain has TRBV5-4 and TRBJ2-1; a weak D match, TRBD2 (6 bases). The germline gives CDR1 SGHNT, CDR2 YYREEE (reference sequence). Trimming pared 5 bases from V and 9 bases from J, leaving 12 bases between. This CDR3 is built from 12 residues. The CDR3 nucleotides read TGTGCCAGCAGTGCCATGGGAGGTGAGCAGTTCTTC. It encodes CASSAMGGEQFF.

V and J are TRBV2 and TRBJ1-5; D is uncertain. Germline loops: CDR1 SNHLY, CDR2 FYNNEI. Trimming shortened V by 8 bases and J by 0 bases, and 14 bases separated the two germline ends. This CDR3 is built from 15 residues. The CDR3 DNA is TGTGCCAGCCGTGGAGGGTTTGATAGCAATCAGCCCCAGCATTTT. It is translated as CASRGGFDSNQPQHF.

The rearrangement links TRBV5-1 to TRBJ2-2; TRBD1 aligns across 7 bases. Trimming at V came to 2 bases and at J to 1 base, leaving 5 bases not matched to a gene. The CDR3 is made up of 16 amino acids. Germline CDR1 is SGHRS and CDR2 is YFSETQ. CDR3 sequence reads: CASSLSPGGNTGELFF. The CDR3 DNA is TGCGCCAGCAGCTTATCCCCAGGGGGGAACACCGGGGAGCTGTTTTTT.

The chain links TRBV20-1 to TRBJ1-1; D is undetermined. This CDR3 comprises 11 residues. Per the germline V gene, CDR1 is DFQATT and CDR2 is SNEGSKA (reference sequence). V lost 3 bases to trimming and J lost 4 bases, with 6 bases between them. The CDR3: CSASYSTEAFF. Here the CDR3 DNA reads TGCAGTGCTAGCTATTCCACTGAAGCTTTCTTT.

Only one count was recorded for this clone. This sequence joins TRBV6-1 and TRBJ2-5; TRBD2 agrees at 8 bases. V gave up 6 bases and J gave up 3 bases; unmatched junction bases: 3. The CDR3 has 13 amino acids. Germline V CDR1 and CDR2: MNHNS, SASEGT. The CDR3 region has the DNA TGTGCCAGCAGGGGGACTAGAGAAGAGACCCAGTACTTC. Its protein is CASRGTREETQYF.

Here the CDR3 reads CASNLNWQGSSYEQYF. The CDR3 DNA sequence: TGTGCCAGCAACCTAAATTGGCAGGGGAGCTCCTACGAGCAGTACTTC. The chain is built from TRBV28 and TRBJ2-7, with TRBD1 as a possible D gene (6 bases). Germline V gene data show CDR1 as MDHEN and CDR2 as SYDVKM. CDR3 size: 16 residues. V was pared by 7 bases and J by 0 bases, with 19 bases between.

This rearrangement joins TRBV7-2 to TRBJ2-2, with D perhaps TRBD2 (5 bases). CDR1 is SGHTA, CDR2 FQGNSA, per germline. The V end was cut by 2 bases, the J end by 6 bases, with 13 bases between. The CDR3 is 15 residues long. CDR3: CASSLTGVGSGELFF. The CDR3 bases are TGTGCCAGCAGCTTAACCGGGGTGGGATCCGGGGAGCTGTTTTTT. Combining the CDR3 with reference TRBV7-2 and TRBJ2-2 gives the whole variable domain GAGVSQSPSNKVTEKGKDVELRCDPISGHTALYWYRQSLGQGLEFLIYFQGNSAPDKSGLPSDRFSAERTGGSVSTLTIQRTQQEDSAVYLCASSLTGVGSGELFFGEGSRLTVL.